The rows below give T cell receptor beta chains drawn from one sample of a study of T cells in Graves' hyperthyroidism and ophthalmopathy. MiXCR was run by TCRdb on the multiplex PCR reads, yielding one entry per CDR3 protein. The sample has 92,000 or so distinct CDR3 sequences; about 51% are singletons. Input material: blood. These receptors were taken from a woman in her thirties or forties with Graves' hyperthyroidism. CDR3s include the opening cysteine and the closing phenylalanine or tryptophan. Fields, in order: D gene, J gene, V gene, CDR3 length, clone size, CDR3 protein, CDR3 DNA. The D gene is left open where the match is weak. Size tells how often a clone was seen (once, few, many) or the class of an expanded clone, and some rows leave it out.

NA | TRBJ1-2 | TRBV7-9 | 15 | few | CASSPRQADGGGYTF | TGTGCCAGCTCACCCCGACAGGCGGACGGGGGAGGCTACACCTTC
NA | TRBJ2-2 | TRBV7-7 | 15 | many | CASSSAGTHSGELFF | TGTGCCAGCAGCTCTGCCGGGACCCACAGCGGGGAGCTGTTTTTT
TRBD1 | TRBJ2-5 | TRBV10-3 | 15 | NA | CAISEFGTGVETQYF | TGTGCCATCAGTGAGTTTGGGACAGGGGTAGAGACCCAGTACTTC
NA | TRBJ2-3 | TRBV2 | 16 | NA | CASSERRAPNPYEQYF | TGTGCCAGCAGTGAACGACGAGCACCGAACCCCTACGAGCAGTATTTT
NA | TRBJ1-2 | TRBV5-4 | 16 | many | CASSDTQTKANYGYTF | TGTGCCAGCAGCGACACTCAGACTAAAGCTAACTATGGCTACACCTTC
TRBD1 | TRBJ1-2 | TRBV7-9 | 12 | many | CAILQGEYGYTF | TGTGCCATATTACAGGGGGAGTATGGCTACACCTTC
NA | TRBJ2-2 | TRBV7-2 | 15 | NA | CASSFRVADTGELFF | TGTGCCAGCAGCTTTCGAGTAGCGGACACCGGGGAGCTGTTTTTT
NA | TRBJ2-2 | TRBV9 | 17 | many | CASSVAPRQENTGELFF | TGTGCCAGCAGCGTAGCTCCGAGACAGGAGAACACCGGGGAGCTGTTTTTT
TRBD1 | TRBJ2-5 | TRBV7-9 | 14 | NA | CVSSSGQGRETQYF | TGTGTCAGCAGCTCAGGACAGGGAAGAGAGACTCAGTACTTC
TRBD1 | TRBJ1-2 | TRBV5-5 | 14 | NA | CASSAGTGVYGYTF | TGTGCCAGCAGCGCGGGGACAGGGGTCTATGGCTACACCTTC
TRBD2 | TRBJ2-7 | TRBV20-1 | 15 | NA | CSGASTSGSSYEQYF | TGCAGTGGCGCGTCCACCAGCGGGAGCTCCTACGAGCAGTACTTC
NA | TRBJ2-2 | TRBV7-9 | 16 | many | CASSLAQVLGAGELFF | TGTGCCAGCAGCTTAGCTCAAGTCTTGGGGGCCGGGGAGCTGTTTTTT
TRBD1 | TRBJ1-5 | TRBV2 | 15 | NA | CASRAGTGNNQPQHF | TGTGCCAGCAGAGCCGGGACAGGGAACAATCAGCCCCAGCATTTT
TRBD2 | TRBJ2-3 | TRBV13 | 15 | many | CASSIAGDRSDTQYF | TGTGCCAGCAGCATAGCGGGAGATCGGTCAGATACGCAGTATTTT
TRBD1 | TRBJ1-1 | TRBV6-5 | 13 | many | CASMGQGATEAFF | TGTGCCAGCATGGGACAGGGGGCCACTGAAGCTTTCTTT
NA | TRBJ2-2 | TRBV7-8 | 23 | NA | CASSFYICSARTTSGENTGELFF | NA
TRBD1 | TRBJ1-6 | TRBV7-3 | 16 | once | CASSLSGTAGNSPLHF | TGTGCCAGCAGCCTGTCAGGGACAGCGGGCAATTCACCCCTCCACTTT
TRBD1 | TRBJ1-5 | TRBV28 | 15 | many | CASRADRLSNQPQHF | TGTGCCAGCAGGGCGGACAGGCTTAGCAATCAGCCCCAGCATTTT
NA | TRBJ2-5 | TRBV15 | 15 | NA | CAASSPQAYQETQYF | TGTGCCGCCAGCAGCCCTCAGGCGTACCAAGAGACCCAGTACTTC
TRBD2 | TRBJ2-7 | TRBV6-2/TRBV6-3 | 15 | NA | CASSAPLAGFYEQYF | TGTGCCAGCAGTGCCCCCCTAGCGGGGTTCTACGAGCAGTACTTC
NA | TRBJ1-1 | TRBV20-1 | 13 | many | CSARRDGTTEAFF | TGCAGTGCGAGACGGGACGGTACCACTGAAGCTTTCTTT
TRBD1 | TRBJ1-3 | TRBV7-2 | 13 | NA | CASSSGQRDTIYF | TGTGCCAGCAGCTCGGGACAGCGAGACACCATATATTTT
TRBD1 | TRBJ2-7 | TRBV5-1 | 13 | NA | CAGSGTGPLEQYF | TGCGCCGGCAGCGGGACAGGGCCCCTCGAGCAGTACTTC
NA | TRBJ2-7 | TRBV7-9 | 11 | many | CASSLAGEQYF | TGTGCCAGCAGCTTAGCAGGCGAGCAGTACTTC
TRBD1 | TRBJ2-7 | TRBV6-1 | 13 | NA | CASADRAKDEQYF | TGTGCCAGCGCAGACAGGGCCAAGGACGAGCAGTACTTC
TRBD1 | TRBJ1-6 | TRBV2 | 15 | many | CASTPGTAKNSPLHF | TGTGCCAGCACCCCCGGGACAGCGAAAAATTCACCCCTCCACTTT
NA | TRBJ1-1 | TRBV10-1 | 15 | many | CASSEGGYGITEAFF | TGCGCCAGCAGTGAGGGGGGTTACGGTATCACTGAAGCTTTCTTT
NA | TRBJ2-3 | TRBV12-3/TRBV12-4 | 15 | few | CASSSSPQGVSTQYF | TGTGCCAGCAGTTCAAGTCCGCAGGGTGTGAGTACGCAGTATTTT
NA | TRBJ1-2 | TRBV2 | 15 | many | CASTENPDSNYGYTF | TGTGCCAGCACTGAAAATCCGGACAGTAACTATGGCTACACCTTC
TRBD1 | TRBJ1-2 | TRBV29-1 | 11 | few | CSRGQPYGYTF | TGCAGCCGGGGACAGCCTTATGGCTACACCTTC
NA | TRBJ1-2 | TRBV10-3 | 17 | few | CAISERWDGSEYYGYTF | TGTGCCATCAGTGAGCGTTGGGACGGGAGCGAGTACTATGGCTACACCTTC
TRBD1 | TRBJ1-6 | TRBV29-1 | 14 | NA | CSLVGAGGGSPLHF | TGCAGCTTAGTAGGGGCAGGGGGCGGTTCACCCCTCCACTTT
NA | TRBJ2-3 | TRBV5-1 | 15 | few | CATQQGSRLTDTQYF | TGCGCCACTCAGCAGGGTAGCCGCCTCACAGATACGCAGTATTTT
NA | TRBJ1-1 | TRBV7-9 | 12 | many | CASSPNRAEAFF | TGTGCCAGCAGCCCTAACAGGGCTGAAGCTTTCTTT
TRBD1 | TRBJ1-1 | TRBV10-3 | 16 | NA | CAISGRDRGRVTEAFF | TGTGCCATCAGTGGACGAGACAGGGGGAGGGTCACTGAAGCTTTCTTT
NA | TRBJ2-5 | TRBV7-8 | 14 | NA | CAWNPLTVEETQYF | TGTGCCTGGAACCCACTGACAGTGGAGGAGACCCAGTACTTC
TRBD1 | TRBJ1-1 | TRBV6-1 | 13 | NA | CASRQGGDRVAFF | TGTGCCAGTAGACAGGGCGGGGACAGGGTGGCTTTCTTT
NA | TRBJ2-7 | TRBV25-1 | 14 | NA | CACSASGLGEGAYF | NA
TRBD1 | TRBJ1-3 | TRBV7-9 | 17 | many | CASRGRDSLYSGNTIYF | TGTGCCAGCAGAGGACGGGACAGTCTCTACTCTGGAAACACCATATATTTT
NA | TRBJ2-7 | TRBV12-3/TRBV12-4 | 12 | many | CASSLAAAEQYF | TGTGCCAGCAGTTTGGCAGCCGCCGAGCAGTACTTC
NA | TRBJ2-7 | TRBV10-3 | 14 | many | CAITPGGPSYEQYF | TGTGCCATCACGCCAGGCGGGCCCTCCTACGAGCAGTACTTC
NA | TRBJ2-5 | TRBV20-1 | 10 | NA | CSARQGGQYF | TGCAGTGCTAGGCAGGGGGGCCAGTACTTC
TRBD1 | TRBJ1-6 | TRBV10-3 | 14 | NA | CATVPGQGFSPLHF | TGTGCCACCGTGCCGGGACAGGGCTTTTCACCCCTCCACTTT
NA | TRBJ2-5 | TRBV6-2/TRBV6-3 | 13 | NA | CASSSWAEETQYF | TGTGCCAGCAGTTCCTGGGCAGAAGAGACCCAGTACTTC
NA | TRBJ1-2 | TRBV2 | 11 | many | CASSERVGYTF | TGTGCCAGCAGTGAAAGGGTTGGCTACACCTTC
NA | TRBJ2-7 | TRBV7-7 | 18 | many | CASSLGFRCHFLGYEQYF | TGTGCCAGCAGCTTGGGTTTTCGCTGCCACTTCCTGGGCTACGAGCAGTACTTC
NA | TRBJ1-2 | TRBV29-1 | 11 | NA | CSVEGGYGYTF | TGCAGCGTTGAAGGGGGGTATGGCTACACCTTC
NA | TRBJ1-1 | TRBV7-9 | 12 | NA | CASSLVKGVAFF | TGTGCCAGCAGCTTAGTCAAAGGGGTGGCTTTCTTT
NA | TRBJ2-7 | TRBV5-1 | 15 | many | CASSSKDRSSTRQYF | TGCGCCAGCAGCTCCAAGGATAGGTCCTCTACGAGGCAGTACTTC
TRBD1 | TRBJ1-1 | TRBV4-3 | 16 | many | CASSQDRDRMNTEAFF | TGCGCCAGCAGCCAAGATCGGGACAGGATGAACACTGAAGCTTTCTTT
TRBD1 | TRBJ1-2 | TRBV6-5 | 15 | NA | CASSPTPGGDYGYTF | TGTGCCAGCAGTCCGACACCAGGGGGCGACTATGGCTACACCTTC
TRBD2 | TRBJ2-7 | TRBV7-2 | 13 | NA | CASSGGLAAEQYF | TGTGCCAGCAGCGGGGGACTAGCCGCCGAGCAGTACTTC
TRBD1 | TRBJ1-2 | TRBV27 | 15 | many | CASSSTGGVDYGYTF | TGTGCCAGCAGTTCGACAGGGGGCGTGGACTATGGCTACACCTTC